This record covers a single TCR beta chain. The antigen remains undetermined. The sample is drawn from a study of identical twins. Findings of the study overall: Fewer insertions were carried by abundant cord blood beta clonotypes, but none was seen in memory repertoires.

The V and J ends lost 4 bases and 6 bases respectively, with 12 bases between them. The CDR3 has 12 residues. CDR1 SQVTM and CDR2 ANQGSEA come from the germline V gene. Each CDR3 protein is one row after TCRdb ran MiXCR on the 5' RACE reads. The sample yields about 720,000 distinct CDR3 sequences, 8% to 9% seen once. This sample also belongs to another study, concerning yellow fever vaccine responses in identical twins.

The TCR comes from a woman between 18 and 29 years old in good health. Sequencing was performed on PBMCs. The J gene is TRBJ1-1, the V gene TRBV29-1, with D possibly matching TRBD1 (6 bases). The CDR3 DNA is TGCAGCGTTGCCCCCCGGACAGCTGAAGCTTTCTTT. It is translated as CSVAPRTAEAFF. Drawing the rest from reference TRBV29-1 and TRBJ1-1, the complete variable domain is SAVISQKPSRDICQRGTSLTIQCQVDSQVTMMFWYRQQPGQSLTLIATANQGSEATYESGFVIDKFPISRPNLTFSTLTVSNMSPEDSSIYLCSVAPRTAEAFFGQGTRLTVV.